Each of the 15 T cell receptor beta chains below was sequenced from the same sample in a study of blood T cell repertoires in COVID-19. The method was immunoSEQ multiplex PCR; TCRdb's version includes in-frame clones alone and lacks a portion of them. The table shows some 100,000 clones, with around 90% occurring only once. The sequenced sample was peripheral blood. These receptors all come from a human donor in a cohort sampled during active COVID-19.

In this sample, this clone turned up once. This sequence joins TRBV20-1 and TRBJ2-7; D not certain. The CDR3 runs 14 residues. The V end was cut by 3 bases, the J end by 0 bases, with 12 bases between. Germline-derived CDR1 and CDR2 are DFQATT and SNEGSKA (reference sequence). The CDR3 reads CSASQRGSSYEQYF. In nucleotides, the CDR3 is TGCAGTGCTAGTCAGCGAGGAAGCTCCTACGAGCAGTACTTC.

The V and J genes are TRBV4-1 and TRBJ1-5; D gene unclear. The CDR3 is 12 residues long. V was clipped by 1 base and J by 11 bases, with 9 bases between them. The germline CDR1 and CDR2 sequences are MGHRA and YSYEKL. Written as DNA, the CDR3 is TGCGCCAGCAGCCAAGCCGGGGAGGCCCAGCATTTT. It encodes CASSQAGEAQHF.

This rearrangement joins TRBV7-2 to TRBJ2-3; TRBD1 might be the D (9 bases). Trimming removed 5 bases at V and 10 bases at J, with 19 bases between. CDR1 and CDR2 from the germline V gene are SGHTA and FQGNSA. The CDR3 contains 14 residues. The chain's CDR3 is CASSPGTGREAQYF. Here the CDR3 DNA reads TGTGCCAGCAGCCCAGGGACAGGGCGGGAGGCGCAGTATTTT. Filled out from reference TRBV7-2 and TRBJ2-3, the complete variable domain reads GAGVSQSPSNKVTEKGKDVELRCDPISGHTALYWYRQSLGQGLEFLIYFQGNSAPDKSGLPSDRFSAERTGGSVSTLTIQRTQQEDSAVYLCASSPGTGREAQYFGPGTRLTVL.

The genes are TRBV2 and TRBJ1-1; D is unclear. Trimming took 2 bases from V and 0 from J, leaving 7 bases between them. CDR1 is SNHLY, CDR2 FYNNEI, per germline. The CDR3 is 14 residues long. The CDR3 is CASSEWRLNTEAFF. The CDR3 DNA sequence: TGTGCCAGCAGTGAATGGAGGTTGAACACTGAAGCTTTCTTT.

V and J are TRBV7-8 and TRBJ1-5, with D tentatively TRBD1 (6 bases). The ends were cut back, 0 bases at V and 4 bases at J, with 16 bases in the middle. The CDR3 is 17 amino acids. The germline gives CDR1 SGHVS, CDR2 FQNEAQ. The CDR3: CASSLAYRVGLNQPQHF. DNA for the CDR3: TGTGCCAGCAGCTTAGCTTACAGGGTTGGATTGAATCAGCCCCAGCATTTT.

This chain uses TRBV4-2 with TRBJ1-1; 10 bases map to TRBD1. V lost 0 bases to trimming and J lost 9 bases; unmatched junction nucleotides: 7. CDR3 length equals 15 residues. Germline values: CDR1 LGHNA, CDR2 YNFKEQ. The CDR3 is CASSQDADRGDQAFF. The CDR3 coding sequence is TGTGCCAGCAGCCAAGACGCGGACAGGGGGGATCAAGCTTTCTTT.

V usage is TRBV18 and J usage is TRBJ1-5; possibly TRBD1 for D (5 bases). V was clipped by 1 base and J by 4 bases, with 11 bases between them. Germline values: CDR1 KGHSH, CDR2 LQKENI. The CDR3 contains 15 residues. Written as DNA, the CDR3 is TGTGCCAGCTCACCACTCGGTTCAGGGAATCAGCCCCAGCATTTT. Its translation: CASSPLGSGNQPQHF. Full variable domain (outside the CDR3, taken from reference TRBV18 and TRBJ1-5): NAGVMQNPRHLVRRRGQEARLRCSPMKGHSHVYWYRQLPEEGLKFMVYLQKENIIDESGMPKERFSAEFPKEGPSILRIQQVVRGDSAAYFCASSPLGSGNQPQHFGDGTRLSIL.

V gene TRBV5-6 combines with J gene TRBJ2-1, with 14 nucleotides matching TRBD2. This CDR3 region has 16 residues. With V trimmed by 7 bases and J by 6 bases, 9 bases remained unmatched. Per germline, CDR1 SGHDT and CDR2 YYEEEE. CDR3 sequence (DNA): TGTGCCAGCGGACGCCGGACTAGCGGGAGGAGCAATGAGCAGTTCTTC. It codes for CASGRRTSGRSNEQFF.

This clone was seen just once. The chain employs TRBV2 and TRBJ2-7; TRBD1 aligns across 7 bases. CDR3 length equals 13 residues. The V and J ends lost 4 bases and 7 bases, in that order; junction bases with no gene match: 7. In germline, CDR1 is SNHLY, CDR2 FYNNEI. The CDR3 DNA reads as TGTGCCAGCAGTGGAAGAACAGGGGCTGAGCAGTACTTC. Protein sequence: CASSGRTGAEQYF.

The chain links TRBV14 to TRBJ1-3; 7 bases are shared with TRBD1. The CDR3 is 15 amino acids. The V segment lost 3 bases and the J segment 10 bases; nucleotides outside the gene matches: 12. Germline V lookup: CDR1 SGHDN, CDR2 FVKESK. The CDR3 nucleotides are TGTGCCAGCAGCCATGCCAACAGGGGCCGGAGGACCATATATTTT. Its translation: CASSHANRGRRTIYF. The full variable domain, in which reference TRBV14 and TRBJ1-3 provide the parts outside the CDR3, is EAGVTQFPSHSVIEKGQTVTLRCDPISGHDNLYWYRRVMGKEIKFLLHFVKESKQDESGMPNNRFLAERTGGTYSTLKVQPAELEDSGVYFCASSHANRGRRTIYFGEGSWLTVV.

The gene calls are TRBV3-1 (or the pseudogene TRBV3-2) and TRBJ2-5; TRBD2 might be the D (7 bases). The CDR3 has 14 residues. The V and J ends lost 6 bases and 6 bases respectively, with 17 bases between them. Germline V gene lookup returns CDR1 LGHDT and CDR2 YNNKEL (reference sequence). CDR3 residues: CASSSLGGRKTQYF. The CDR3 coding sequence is TGTGCCAGCAGTAGTCTGGGGGGGCGGAAGACCCAGTACTTC.

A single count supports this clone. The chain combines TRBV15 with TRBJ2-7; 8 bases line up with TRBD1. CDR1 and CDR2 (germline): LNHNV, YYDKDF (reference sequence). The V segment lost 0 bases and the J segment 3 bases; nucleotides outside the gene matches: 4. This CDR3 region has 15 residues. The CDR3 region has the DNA TGTGCCACCAGCAGAGAAACAGGGGGGATCTACGAGCAGTACTTC. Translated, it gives CATSRETGGIYEQYF. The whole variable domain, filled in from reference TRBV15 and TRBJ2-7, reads DAMVIQNPRYQVTQFGKPVTLSCSQTLNHNVMYWYQQKSSQAPKLLFHYYDKDFNNEADTPDNFQSRRPNTSFCFLDIRSPGLGDTAMYLCATSRETGGIYEQYFGPGTRLTVT.

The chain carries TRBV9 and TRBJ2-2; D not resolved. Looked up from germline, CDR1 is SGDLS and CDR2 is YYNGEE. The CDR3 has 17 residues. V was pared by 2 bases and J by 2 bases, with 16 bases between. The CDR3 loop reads CASSVPGSKANTGELFF. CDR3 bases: TGTGCCAGCAGCGTCCCCGGGTCTAAAGCTAACACCGGGGAGCTGTTTTTT.

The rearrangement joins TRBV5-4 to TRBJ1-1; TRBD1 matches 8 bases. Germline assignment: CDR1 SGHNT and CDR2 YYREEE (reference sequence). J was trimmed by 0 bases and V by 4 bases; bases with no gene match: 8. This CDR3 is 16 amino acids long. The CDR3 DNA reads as TGTGCCAGCAGCCCAGGGGGCCCCTCCATGAACACTGAAGCTTTCTTT. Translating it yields CASSPGGPSMNTEAFF.

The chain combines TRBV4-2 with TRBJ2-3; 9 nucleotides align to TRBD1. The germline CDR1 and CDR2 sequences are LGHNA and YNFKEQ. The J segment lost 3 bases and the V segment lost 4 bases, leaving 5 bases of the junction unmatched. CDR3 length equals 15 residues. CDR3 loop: CASSPRQGGTDTQYF. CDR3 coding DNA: TGTGCCAGCAGCCCCCGACAGGGGGGGACAGATACGCAGTATTTT.